This T cell receptor beta chain was captured by sequencing in a study of blood T cells in healthy people across ages. Notes on the study in general: A conclusive naive versus antigen-experienced comparison was prevented by the unsorted PBMCs. Diversity estimates drawn from one million T cells were deemed underestimates.

Together with a sample-barcoded 5' primer, a J-beta primer mix was included in a second PCR lasting about 7 to 11 cycles. TCRdb re-called the 5' RACE reads through MiXCR, storing one row per CDR3 protein. Of 600,000 to 650,000 distinct CDR3 sequences listed, roughly 50% are singletons. Extraction yielded at least 5.5 micrograms of total RNA per sample. Germline lookup yields CDR1 SGHTA and CDR2 FQGNSA. V lost 1 base and J lost 2, with 12 bases in between. The CDR3 totals 15 residues. As to this clonotype: Its antigen is still unknown.

This chain links TRBV7-2 with TRBJ2-7; the D gene is possibly TRBD2 (6 bases). Source material: blood. The sequence was obtained from a man between 60 and 70 years old in good health. Here the CDR3 DNA reads TGTGCCAGCAGCTTAGGAGGACTACGGACCTACGAGCAGTACTTC. Translated: CASSLGGLRTYEQYF.